The sequence of this T cell receptor beta chain was determined in a study of blood T cell repertoires in COVID-19. Study in general: Italy, Spain and the United States were the sources of the convalescent and acute COVID-19 samples.

This clone was counted only a few times. The CDR3 covers 12 residues. Trimming shortened V by 8 bases and J by 4 bases, and 11 bases separated the two germline ends. Germline V gene sequence: CDR1 LNHDA, CDR2 SQIVND (reference sequence). Some clones are missing from TCRdb's copy, which holds only in-frame ones; the method was immunoSEQ multiplex PCR. The sample has roughly 180,000 clones, over 80% seen once; the top ten hold around 6.3%. Patients of the Seattle cohort, enrolled during active infection, were followed longitudinally. The source is a woman aged 40-49 years with COVID-19, enrolled during active disease. This rearrangement joins TRBV19 to TRBJ1-1, with a weak D call TRBD1 (6 bases). The material sequenced was peripheral blood. The CDR3 region has the DNA TGTGCCAGTGCCTCAGGGGTCACTGAAGCTTTCTTT. This codes for CASASGVTEAFF.